This T cell receptor (beta chain) was retrieved from a study of blood T cell repertoires in COVID-19. Study-wide context: From the United States, Italy and Spain came samples of acute and convalescent COVID-19. Nucleic acid was either cDNA or gDNA, and it came from T cells, B-cell-depleted T cells, or PBMCs.

Germline CDR1 and CDR2: MNHEY and SVGEGT. V was clipped by 2 bases and J by 2 bases; unmatched bases: 5. This CDR3 contains 16 residues. In the original analysis: Quantification of nucleated cells was approximated via reference gene primer amplification. Assay used: immunoSEQ multiplex PCR; TCRdb lists only in-frame clones, some missing. V, J and clone size are taken as reported in that table, and D and trimming were inferred from the DNA itself. The sample has approximately 190,000 clones; about 80% are singletons. The sequencing input was peripheral blood. This TCR came from a man in his 60s with acute or convalescent COVID-19. This chain connects TRBV6-2 or TRBV6-3 to TRBJ2-1; 8 bases match TRBD2. CDR3 DNA sequence: TGTGCCAGCAGTTACGTCTCGGGGGGGCCCTACAATGAGCAGTTCTTC. Translation gives CASSYVSGGPYNEQFF.